Listed below are T cell receptor beta chains from one sample, sequenced in a study of blood T cells in healthy people across ages. TCRdb reprocessed the 5' RACE reads with MiXCR, giving one entry per CDR3 protein. The repertoire includes about 690,000 distinct CDR3 sequences, roughly 43% of them detected once, and 25% to 35% sits in the top ten. What was sequenced was blood. Receptor source: a man at least 80 years old in good health. Both conserved end residues are part of each CDR3. A D gene is named only where the DNA matches it firmly. Not all rows give a size; the values are once, few, many and, for expanded clones, a class.

TRBJ2-1	TRBD2	TRBV5-1	17	-	CASSLVVAGTNYNEQFF	TGCGCCAGCAGCTTGGTGGTAGCGGGGACTAACTACAATGAGCAGTTCTTC
TRBJ2-2	TRBD2	TRBV11-1	17	-	CASSPNWAGGLGGELFF	TGTGCCAGCAGCCCCAATTGGGCGGGAGGCCTTGGCGGGGAGCTGTTTTTT
TRBJ2-5	-	TRBV20-1	16	-	CSATEQPTGRQETQYF	TGCAGTGCTACGGAGCAGCCCACCGGACGACAAGAGACCCAGTACTTC
TRBJ1-2	TRBD1	TRBV4-1	15	-	CASSQEETGPYGYTF	TGCGCCAGCAGCCAAGAGGAGACAGGGCCCTATGGCTACACCTTC
TRBJ2-5	-	TRBV20-1	13	few	CSALGSSQETQYF	TGCAGTGCCCTAGGTAGCAGCCAAGAGACCCAGTACTTC
TRBJ2-5	-	TRBV5-1	12	-	CASSLAANMQYF	TGCGCCAGCAGCTTGGCCGCAAACATGCAGTACTTC
TRBJ2-3	-	TRBV20-1	16	few	CSASQPGRSSTDTQYF	TGCAGTGCTTCCCAGCCGGGACGGAGTAGCACAGATACGCAGTATTTT
TRBJ2-7	-	TRBV20-1	13	-	CSAREQGRDEQYF	TGCAGTGCTAGAGAACAGGGGAGGGACGAGCAGTACTTC
TRBJ2-1	TRBD2	TRBV11-2	15	-	CAGQKAGGRLNKQFF	TGTGCCGGACAAAAAGCGGGGGGGCGCTTGAATAAGCAGTTCTTC
TRBJ2-7	-	TRBV7-9	14	-	CASSYGSQGWVQYF	TGTGCCAGCAGCTACGGGTCACAGGGATGGGTGCAGTACTTC
TRBJ2-3	-	TRBV5-1	16	-	CASSLAGRIATDTQYF	TGCGCCAGCAGCTTGGCCGGCAGGATAGCCACAGATACGCAGTATTTT
TRBJ2-7	TRBD1	TRBV6-2/TRBV6-3	16	-	CASSRNPTGAPYEQYF	TGTGCCAGCAGCCGCAATCCGACAGGGGCCCCCTACGAGCAGTACTTC
TRBJ2-7	-	TRBV6-6	12	few	CASSQDGGEQYF	TGTGCCAGCAGCCAAGACGGGGGCGAGCAGTACTTC
TRBJ2-1	-	TRBV20-1	11	-	CSARLATEQFF	TGCAGTGCTAGATTAGCGACGGAGCAGTTCTTC
TRBJ2-5	-	TRBV27	14	few	CASSYGRFQETQYF	TGTGCCAGCAGTTACGGCAGATTCCAAGAGACCCAGTACTTC
TRBJ1-6	TRBD1	TRBV20-1	14	few	CSAEGQGYNSPLHF	TGCAGTGCTGAGGGACAGGGATATAATTCACCCCTCCACTTT
TRBJ1-5	-	TRBV7-2	18	-	CASSLVVLGSYSNQPQHF	TGTGCCAGCAGCCTTGTGGTCCTTGGCAGTTATAGCAATCAGCCCCAGCATTTT
TRBJ2-5	TRBD1	TRBV3-1	16	-	CASSQIQGAGGETQYF	TGTGCCAGCAGCCAAATACAGGGGGCAGGGGGAGAGACCCAGTACTTC
TRBJ1-5	-	TRBV20-1	14	-	CSASWTAPGQPQHF	TGCAGTGCTAGCTGGACAGCCCCCGGCCAGCCCCAGCATTTT
TRBJ2-2	-	TRBV4-3	17	-	CASSQGSRGRLTGELFF	TGCGCCAGCAGCCAAGGGTCACGGGGGCGTTTGACCGGGGAGCTGTTTTTT
TRBJ2-3	TRBD2	TRBV7-2	16	-	CASSLGPSGRGDTQYF	TGTGCCAGCAGCTTAGGTCCTAGCGGGAGGGGAGATACGCAGTATTTT
TRBJ2-1	-	TRBV25-1	14	-	CASSEPGQTNEQFF	TGTGCCAGCAGTGAACCAGGGCAGACAAATGAGCAGTTCTTC
TRBJ2-6	-	TRBV9	15	-	CASSVGTSGANVLTF	TGTGCCAGCAGCGTAGGCACCTCTGGGGCCAACGTCCTGACTTTC
TRBJ1-4	TRBD1	TRBV7-2	15	-	CASSFSGGSNEKLFF	TGTGCCAGCAGCTTCTCAGGGGGCTCTAATGAAAAACTGTTTTTT
TRBJ1-6	-	TRBV7-6	14	few	CASSAKTVDSPLHF	TGTGCCAGCAGCGCAAAGACAGTTGATTCACCCCTCCACTTT
TRBJ2-1	-	TRBV14	19	-	CASSQWRRAGGQSSNEQFF	TGTGCCAGCAGCCAATGGAGGAGGGCCGGGGGACAATCGAGCAATGAGCAGTTCTTC
TRBJ2-7	-	TRBV24-1	13	many	CATSLPGFHEQYF	TGTGCCACCAGTCTTCCGGGTTTCCACGAGCAGTACTTC